These 2 T cell receptor beta chains were sequenced from one sample in a study of somatic mutations in cytotoxic T cells in rheumatoid arthritis. Here immunoSEQ multiplex PCR was the method, and the copy in TCRdb shows in-frame clones only, minus some. The sample carries approximately 18,000 clones, more than 70% recorded once. Material: CD8+ T cells sorted from blood. The source of these receptors is an adult with rheumatoid arthritis.

This chain connects TRBV30 to TRBJ2-2; 10 nucleotides agree with TRBD2. Per the germline V gene, CDR1 is GTSNPN and CDR2 is SVGIG (reference sequence). V was clipped by 2 bases and J by 7 bases; unmatched bases: 10. The CDR3 covers 16 residues. The CDR3 loop reads CAWSSQRGGLDGELFF. The DNA of the CDR3 is TGTGCCTGGAGTTCCCAGCGGGGGGGCCTGGACGGGGAGCTGTTTTTT.

The table lists this clone with a count of one. The rearrangement joins TRBV29-1 to TRBJ1-4, with a weak D call TRBD1 (6 bases). The ends were cut back, 6 bases at V and 0 bases at J, with 11 bases in the middle. CDR1 and CDR2 from the germline V gene are SQVTM and ANQGSEA. The CDR3 totals 14 residues. Here the CDR3 DNA reads TGCAGCGTAGATAGACAGGCAACTAATGAAAAACTGTTTTTT. Protein sequence: CSVDRQATNEKLFF.